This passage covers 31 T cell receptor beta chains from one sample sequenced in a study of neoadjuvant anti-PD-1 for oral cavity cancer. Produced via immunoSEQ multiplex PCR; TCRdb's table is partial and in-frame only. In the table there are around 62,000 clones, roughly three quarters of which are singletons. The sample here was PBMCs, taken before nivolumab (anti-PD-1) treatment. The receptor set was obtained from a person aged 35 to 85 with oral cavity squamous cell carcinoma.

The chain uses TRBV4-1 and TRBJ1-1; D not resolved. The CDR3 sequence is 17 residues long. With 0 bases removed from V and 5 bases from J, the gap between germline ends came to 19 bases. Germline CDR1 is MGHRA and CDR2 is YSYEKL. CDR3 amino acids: CASSQDRNEPRGTEAFF. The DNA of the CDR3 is TGCGCCAGCAGCCAAGATCGAAACGAGCCCCGAGGGACTGAAGCTTTCTTT.

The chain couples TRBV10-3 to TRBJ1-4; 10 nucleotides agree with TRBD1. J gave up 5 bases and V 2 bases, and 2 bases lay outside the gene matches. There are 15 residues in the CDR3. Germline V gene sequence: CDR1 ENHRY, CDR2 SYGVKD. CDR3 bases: TGTGCCATCAGTGAGCCGGGACAGGGGAATGAAAAACTGTTTTTT. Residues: CAISEPGQGNEKLFF.

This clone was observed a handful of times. As DNA, the CDR3 is TGTGCCAGCAGCCCAGGTGTTGAAGGGGAGACCCAGTACTTC. Its protein product is CASSPGVEGETQYF. The chain joins TRBV6-5 to TRBJ2-5, with D unclear. Between the trimmed V and J ends, which lost 6 bases and 5 bases, there was a span of 16 bases. This CDR3 has 14 amino acids. Germline V gene lookup returns CDR1 MNHEY and CDR2 SVGAGI.

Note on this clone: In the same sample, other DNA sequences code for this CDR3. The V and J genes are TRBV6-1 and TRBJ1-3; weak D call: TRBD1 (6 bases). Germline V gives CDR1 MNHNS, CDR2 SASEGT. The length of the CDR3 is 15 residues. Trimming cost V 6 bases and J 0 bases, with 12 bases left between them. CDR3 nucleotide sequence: TGTGCCAGCAGCCGACAGGTTAACTCTGGAAACACCATATATTTT. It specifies CASSRQVNSGNTIYF.

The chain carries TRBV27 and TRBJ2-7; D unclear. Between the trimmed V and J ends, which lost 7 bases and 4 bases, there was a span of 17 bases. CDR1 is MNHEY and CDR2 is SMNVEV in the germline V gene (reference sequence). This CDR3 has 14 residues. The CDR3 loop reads CASNSLFTAYEQYF. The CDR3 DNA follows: TGTGCCAGCAACTCACTATTCACGGCGTACGAGCAGTACTTC.

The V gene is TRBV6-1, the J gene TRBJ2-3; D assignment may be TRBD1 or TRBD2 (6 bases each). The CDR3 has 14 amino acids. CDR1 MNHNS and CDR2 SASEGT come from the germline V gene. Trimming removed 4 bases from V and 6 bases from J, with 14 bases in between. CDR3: CASSGGAWKDTQYF. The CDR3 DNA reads TGTGCCAGCAGTGGGGGGGCCTGGAAGGATACGCAGTATTTT.

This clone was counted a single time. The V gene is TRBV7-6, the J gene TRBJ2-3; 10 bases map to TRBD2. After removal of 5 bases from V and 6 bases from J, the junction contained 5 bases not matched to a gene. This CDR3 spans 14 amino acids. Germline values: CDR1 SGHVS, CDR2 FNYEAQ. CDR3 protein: CASSRGTSADTQYF. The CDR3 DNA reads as TGTGCCAGCAGCCGCGGGACTAGCGCTGATACGCAGTATTTT.

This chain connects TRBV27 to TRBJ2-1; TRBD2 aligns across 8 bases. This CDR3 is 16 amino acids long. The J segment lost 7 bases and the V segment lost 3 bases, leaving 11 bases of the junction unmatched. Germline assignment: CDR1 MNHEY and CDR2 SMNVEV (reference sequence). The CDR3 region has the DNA TGTGCCAGCAGTTTGGAAAGGTCGGGGGGGCCGAATGAGCAGTTCTTC. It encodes CASSLERSGGPNEQFF.

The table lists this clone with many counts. CDR3 sequence: CASSDSSGTSGKETQYF. CDR3 bases: TGCGCCAGCAGTGATTCCTCCGGGACTAGCGGGAAGGAGACCCAGTACTTC. The genes are TRBV10-2 and TRBJ2-5; TRBD2 aligns across 13 bases. Germline V gene data show CDR1 as WSHSY and CDR2 as SAAADI. The CDR3 is 17 amino acids. Trimming removed 3 bases from V and 5 bases from J; junction bases left unmatched: 9.

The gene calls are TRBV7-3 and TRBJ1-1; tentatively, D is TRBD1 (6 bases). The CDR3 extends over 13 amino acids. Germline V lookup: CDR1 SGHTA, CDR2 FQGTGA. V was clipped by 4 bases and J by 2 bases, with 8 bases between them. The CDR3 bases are TGTGCCAGCAGCTCAGGGGCCAACACTGAAGCTTTCTTT. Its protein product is CASSSGANTEAFF. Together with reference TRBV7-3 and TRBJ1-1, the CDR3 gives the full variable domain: GAGVSQTPSNKVTEKGKYVELRCDPISGHTALYWYRQSLGQGPEFLIYFQGTGAADDSGLPNDRFFAVRPEGSVSTLKIQRTERGDSAVYLCASSSGANTEAFFGQGTRLTVV.

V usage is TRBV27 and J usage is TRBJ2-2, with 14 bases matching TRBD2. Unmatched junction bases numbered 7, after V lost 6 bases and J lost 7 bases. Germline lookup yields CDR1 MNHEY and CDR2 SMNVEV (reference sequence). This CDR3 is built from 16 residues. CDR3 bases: TGTGCCAGCAGGGGACTAGCGGGAGAGAGGGGCGGGGAGCTGTTTTTT. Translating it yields CASRGLAGERGGELFF.

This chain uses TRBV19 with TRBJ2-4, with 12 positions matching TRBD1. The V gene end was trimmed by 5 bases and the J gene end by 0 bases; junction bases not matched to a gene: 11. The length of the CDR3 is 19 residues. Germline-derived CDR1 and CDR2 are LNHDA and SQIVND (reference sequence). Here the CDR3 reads CASSVNRDRGRLAKNIQYF. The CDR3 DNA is TGTGCCAGTAGTGTAAACCGGGACAGGGGGCGCTTAGCCAAAAACATTCAGTACTTC. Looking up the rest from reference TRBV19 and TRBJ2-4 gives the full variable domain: DGGITQSPKYLFRKEGQNVTLSCEQNLNHDAMYWYRQDPGQGLRLIYYSQIVNDFQKGDIAEGYSVSREKKESFPLTVTSAQKNPTAFYLCASSVNRDRGRLAKNIQYFGAGTRLSVL.

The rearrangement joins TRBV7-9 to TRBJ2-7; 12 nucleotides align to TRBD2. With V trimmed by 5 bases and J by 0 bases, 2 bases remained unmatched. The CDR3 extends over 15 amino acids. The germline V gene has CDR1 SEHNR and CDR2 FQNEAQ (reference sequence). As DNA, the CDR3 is TGTGCCAGCAGCCCGACTAGCGGGAGCTCCTACGAGCAGTACTTC. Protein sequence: CASSPTSGSSYEQYF.

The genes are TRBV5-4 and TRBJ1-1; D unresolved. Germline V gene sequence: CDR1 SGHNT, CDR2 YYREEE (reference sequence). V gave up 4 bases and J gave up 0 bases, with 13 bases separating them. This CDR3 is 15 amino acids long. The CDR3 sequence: CASSHGPNLNTEAFF. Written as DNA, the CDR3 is TGTGCCAGCAGCCATGGACCCAATCTGAACACTGAAGCTTTCTTT.

In DNA form, the CDR3 reads TGTGCCAGCAGTCCCTGGACCGAGGTCGCAAACACCATATATTTT. Residues: CASSPWTEVANTIYF. The chain couples TRBV28 to TRBJ1-3; D gene uncertain. Germline V gene lookup returns CDR1 MDHEN and CDR2 SYDVKM. CDR3 length: 15 residues. The V end was cut by 5 bases, the J end by 6 bases, with 17 bases between. The full variable domain, its missing parts supplied by reference TRBV28 and TRBJ1-3, is DVKVTQSSRYLVKRTGEKVFLECVQDMDHENMFWYRQDPGLGLRLIYFSYDVKMKEKGDIPEGYSVSREKKERFSLILESASTNQTSMYLCASSPWTEVANTIYFGEGSWLTVV.

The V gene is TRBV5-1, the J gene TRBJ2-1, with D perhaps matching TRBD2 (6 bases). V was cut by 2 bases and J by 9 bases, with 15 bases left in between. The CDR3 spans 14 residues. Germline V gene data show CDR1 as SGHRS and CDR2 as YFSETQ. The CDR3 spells CASSFGGGGTEQFF. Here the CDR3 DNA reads TGCGCCAGCAGCTTCGGTGGTGGGGGGACTGAGCAGTTCTTC.

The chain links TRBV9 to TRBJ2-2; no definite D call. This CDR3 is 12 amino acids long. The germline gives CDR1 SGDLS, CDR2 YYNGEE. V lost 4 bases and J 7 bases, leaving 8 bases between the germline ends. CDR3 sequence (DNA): TGTGCCAGCAGCCCGAGAGGCGGGGAGCTGTTTTTT. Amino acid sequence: CASSPRGGELFF. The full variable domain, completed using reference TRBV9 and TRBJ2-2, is DSGVTQTPKHLITATGQRVTLRCSPRSGDLSVYWYQQSLDQGLQFLIQYYNGEERAKGNILERFSAQQFPDLHSELNLSSLELGDSALYFCASSPRGGELFFGEGSRLTVL.

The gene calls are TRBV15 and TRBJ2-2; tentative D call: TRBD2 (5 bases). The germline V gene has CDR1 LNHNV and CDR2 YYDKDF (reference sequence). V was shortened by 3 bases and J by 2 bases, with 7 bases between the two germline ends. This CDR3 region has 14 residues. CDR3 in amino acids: CATSRDLNTGELFF. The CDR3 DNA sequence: TGTGCCACCAGCAGGGACTTAAACACCGGGGAGCTGTTTTTT.

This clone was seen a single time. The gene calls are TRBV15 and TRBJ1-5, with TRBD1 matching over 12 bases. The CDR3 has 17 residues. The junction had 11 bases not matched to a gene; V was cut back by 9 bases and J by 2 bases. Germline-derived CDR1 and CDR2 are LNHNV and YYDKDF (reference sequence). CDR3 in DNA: TGTGCCACAAGACCCGGGACAGGGGGCGGCGGCAATCAGCCCCAGCATTTT. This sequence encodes CATRPGTGGGGNQPQHF.

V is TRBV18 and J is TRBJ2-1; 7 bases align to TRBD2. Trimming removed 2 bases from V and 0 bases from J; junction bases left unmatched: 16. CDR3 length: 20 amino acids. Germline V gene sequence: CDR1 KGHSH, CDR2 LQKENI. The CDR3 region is CASSPKNGGWARSSYNEQFF. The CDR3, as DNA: TGTGCCAGCTCACCAAAAAACGGGGGGTGGGCCCGAAGCTCCTACAATGAGCAGTTCTTC.

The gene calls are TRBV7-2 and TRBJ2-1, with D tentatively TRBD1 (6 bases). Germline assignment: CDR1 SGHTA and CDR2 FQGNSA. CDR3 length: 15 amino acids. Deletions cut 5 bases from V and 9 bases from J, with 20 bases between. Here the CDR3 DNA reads TGTGCCAGCAGCCAAAACGGACAGCGTGGTTCTGAGCAGTTCTTC. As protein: CASSQNGQRGSEQFF. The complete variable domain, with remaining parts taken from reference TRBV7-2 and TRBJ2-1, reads GAGVSQSPSNKVTEKGKDVELRCDPISGHTALYWYRQSLGQGLEFLIYFQGNSAPDKSGLPSDRFSAERTGGSVSTLTIQRTQQEDSAVYLCASSQNGQRGSEQFFGPGTRLTVL.

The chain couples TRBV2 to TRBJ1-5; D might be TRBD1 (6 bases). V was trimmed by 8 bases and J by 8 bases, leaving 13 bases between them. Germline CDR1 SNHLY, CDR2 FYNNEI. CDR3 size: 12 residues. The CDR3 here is CASAGGREPQHF. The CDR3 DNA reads TGTGCCAGCGCGGGGGGGCGGGAGCCCCAGCATTTT.

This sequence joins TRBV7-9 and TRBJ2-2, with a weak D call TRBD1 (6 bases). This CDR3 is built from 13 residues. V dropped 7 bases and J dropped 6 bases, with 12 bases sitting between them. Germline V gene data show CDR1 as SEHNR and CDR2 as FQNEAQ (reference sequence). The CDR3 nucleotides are TGTGCCAGCAAGGACAGTGAATCCGGGGAGCTGTTTTTT. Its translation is CASKDSESGELFF.

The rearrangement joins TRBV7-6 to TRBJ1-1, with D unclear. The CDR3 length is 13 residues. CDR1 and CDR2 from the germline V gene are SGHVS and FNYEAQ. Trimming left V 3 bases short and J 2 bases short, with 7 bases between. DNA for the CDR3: TGTGCCAGCAGCTTTCAGGAAAACACTGAAGCTTTCTTT. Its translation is CASSFQENTEAFF.

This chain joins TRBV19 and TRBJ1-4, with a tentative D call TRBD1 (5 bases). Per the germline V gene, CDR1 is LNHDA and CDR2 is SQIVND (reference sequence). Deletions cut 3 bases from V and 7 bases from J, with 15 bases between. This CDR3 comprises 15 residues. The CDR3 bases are TGTGCCAGTAGTATCCGGCAGGGAGAACGTGAAAAACTGTTTTTT. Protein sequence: CASSIRQGEREKLFF.

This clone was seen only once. CDR3 bases: TGCGCCAGCAGCTTCGGGACCATGAACACTGAAGCTTTCTTT. Protein product: CASSFGTMNTEAFF. The chain is built from TRBV5-1 and TRBJ1-1, with a tentative D call TRBD1 (5 bases). The V end lost 2 bases, the J end lost 0 bases, and 8 bases lay between the germline ends. The CDR3 is 14 residues long. The germline CDR1 and CDR2 sequences are SGHRS and YFSETQ.

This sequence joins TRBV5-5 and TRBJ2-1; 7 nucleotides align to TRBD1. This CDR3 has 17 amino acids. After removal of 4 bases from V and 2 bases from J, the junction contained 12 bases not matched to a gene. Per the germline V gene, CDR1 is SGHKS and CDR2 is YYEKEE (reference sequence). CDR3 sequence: CASSRSGTVTTYNEQFF. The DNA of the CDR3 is TGTGCCAGCAGCCGGTCGGGGACAGTGACCACCTACAATGAGCAGTTCTTC. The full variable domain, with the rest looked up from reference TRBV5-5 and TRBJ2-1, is DAGVTQSPTHLIKTRGQQVTLRCSPISGHKSVSWYQQVLGQGPQFIFQYYEKEERGRGNFPDRFSARQFPNYSSELNVNALLLGDSALYLCASSRSGTVTTYNEQFFGPGTRLTVL.

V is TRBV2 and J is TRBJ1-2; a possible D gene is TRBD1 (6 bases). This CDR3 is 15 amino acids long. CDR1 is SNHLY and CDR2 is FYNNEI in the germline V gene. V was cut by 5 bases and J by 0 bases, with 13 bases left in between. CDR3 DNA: TGTGCCAGCAGTAAGGGACAAACTGCTAACTATGGCTACACCTTC. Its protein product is CASSKGQTANYGYTF.

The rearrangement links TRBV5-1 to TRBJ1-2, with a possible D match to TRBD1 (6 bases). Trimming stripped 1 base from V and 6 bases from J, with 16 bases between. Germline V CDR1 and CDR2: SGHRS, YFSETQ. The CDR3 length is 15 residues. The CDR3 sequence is CASSLKAQGIDGYTF. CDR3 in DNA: TGCGCCAGCAGCTTGAAGGCACAGGGTATCGATGGCTACACCTTC.

The CDR3 DNA follows: TGTGCCAGCCAAGATCGAGGAGGCACTGAAGCTTTCTTT. This sequence encodes CASQDRGGTEAFF. This sequence joins TRBV2 and TRBJ1-1; D is unclear. Looked up from germline, CDR1 is SNHLY and CDR2 is FYNNEI. Trimming pared 8 bases from V and 4 bases from J, leaving 14 bases between. The CDR3 covers 13 residues.

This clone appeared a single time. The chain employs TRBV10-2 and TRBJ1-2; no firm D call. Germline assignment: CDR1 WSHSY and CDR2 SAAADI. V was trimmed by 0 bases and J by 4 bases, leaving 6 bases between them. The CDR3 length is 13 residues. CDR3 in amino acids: CASSESLAYGYTF. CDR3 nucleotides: TGCGCCAGCAGTGAGTCGTTAGCCTATGGCTACACCTTC.